The next 9 T cell receptor beta chains were all read from a single sample in a study of shared clonotypes between healthy human individuals (dated by TCRdb to 2018 to 2021). The library came from the immunoSEQ multiplex PCR assay. The immuneACCESS repertoire file appears here via TCRdb, limited to in-frame rearrangements. These files lack a portion of the clones; in checked studies, under half of the deficit traces to unresolved V genes, and the cause of the others is not known. Within this sample are 1.6 million or so clones, with roughly 96% of them counted one time only. The top ten clonotypes cover 0.95% to 1.5% of the sample. Sequenced sample: naive CD4+ T cells sorted from blood. The label giving this sample's cell subset or site can be read as: CD45RA+ positively selected. All receptors derive from a man in his thirties or forties in good health.

This rearrangement joins TRBV9 to TRBJ1-2, with no clear D. V was cut by 4 bases and J by 3 bases, with 16 bases left in between. CDR1 SGDLS and CDR2 YYNGEE come from the germline V gene. CDR3 length: 15 residues. The CDR3 coding sequence is TGTGCCAGCAGCCCCGATGATGGAGTTGACTATGGCTACACCTTC. This codes for CASSPDDGVDYGYTF. Full variable domain (missing parts from reference TRBV9 and TRBJ1-2): DSGVTQTPKHLITATGQRVTLRCSPRSGDLSVYWYQQSLDQGLQFLIQYYNGEERAKGNILERFSAQQFPDLHSELNLSSLELGDSALYFCASSPDDGVDYGYTFGSGTRLTVV.

The V gene is TRBV7-2, the J gene TRBJ2-7; D may match TRBD1 or TRBD2 (5 bases each). Germline values: CDR1 SGHTA, CDR2 FQGNSA. V lost 4 bases and J lost 3, with 19 bases in between. There are 16 residues in the CDR3. DNA of the CDR3: TGTGCCAGCAGCTCCGGTCGGGGCAGGGATCTCTACGAGCAGTACTTC. This encodes CASSSGRGRDLYEQYF. The entire variable domain, with the rest obtained from reference TRBV7-2 and TRBJ2-7, is as follows: GAGVSQSPSNKVTEKGKDVELRCDPISGHTALYWYRQSLGQGLEFLIYFQGNSAPDKSGLPSDRFSAERTGGSVSTLTIQRTQQEDSAVYLCASSSGRGRDLYEQYFGPGTRLTVT.

The chain recombines TRBV10-2 with TRBJ1-1; D unclear. The CDR3 extends over 16 amino acids. The ends were cut back, 0 bases at V and 4 bases at J, with 15 bases in the middle. CDR1 WSHSY and CDR2 SAAADI come from the germline V gene. The CDR3: CASSESSMQRATEAFF. CDR3 sequence (DNA): TGCGCCAGCAGTGAGTCTAGTATGCAAAGGGCCACTGAAGCTTTCTTT.

The chain combines TRBV6-5 with TRBJ2-7; 8 nucleotides align to TRBD1. Germline lookup yields CDR1 MNHEY and CDR2 SVGAGI. The CDR3 has 14 residues. J lost 3 bases, V lost 5 bases, and 6 bases had no gene match. DNA of the CDR3: TGTGCCAGCAGTATCGACAGGGGCGGCTACGAGCAGTACTTC. It is translated as CASSIDRGGYEQYF.

The J gene is TRBJ1-1, the V gene TRBV5-1, with D unclear. V was pared by 0 bases and J by 6 bases, with 6 bases between. The CDR3 extends over 12 amino acids. The V gene's germline CDR1 is SGHRS and CDR2 YFSETQ. CDR3 sequence (DNA): TGCGCCAGCAGCTTGGGTAGGGCTGAAGCTTTCTTT. This codes for CASSLGRAEAFF.

The chain is built from TRBV6-5 and TRBJ1-5; 8 bases align to TRBD1. The V and J ends lost 6 bases and 6 bases, in that order; junction bases with no gene match: 4. Per germline, CDR1 MNHEY and CDR2 SVGAGI. This CDR3 comprises 13 residues. The CDR3 nucleotides read TGTGCCAGCAGAAGACAGGGGAGTCAGCCCCAGCATTTT. As protein: CASRRQGSQPQHF.

Regarding this clone: One end of the junction does not line up with germline, which may come from a read error. The chain joins TRBV7-7 to TRBJ2-2, with no clear D. The germline gives CDR1 SSHAT, CDR2 FNYEAQ (reference sequence). This CDR3 is built from 15 residues. The CDR3 sequence is CASSPGGRYTGELFF. The DNA of the CDR3 is TGTGCTAGCAGCCCGGGTGGGCGATACACCGGGGAGCTGTTTTTT.

The chain is built from TRBV10-3 and TRBJ1-1, with no clear D. Germline CDR1 ENHRY, CDR2 SYGVKD. V was shortened by 5 bases and J by 0 bases, with 13 bases between the two germline ends. The length of the CDR3 is 15 residues. CDR3 in amino acids: CAISLKKQMNTEAFF. In DNA, the CDR3 is TGTGCCATCAGTCTTAAAAAGCAGATGAACACTGAAGCTTTCTTT.

The J gene is TRBJ2-5, the V gene TRBV29-1; tentatively, D is TRBD1 (7 bases). Deletions cut 7 bases from V and 2 bases from J, with 20 bases between. Looked up from germline, CDR1 is SQVTM and CDR2 is ANQGSEA. The CDR3 runs 15 residues. The CDR3 nucleotides read TGCAGCGCCCGGGACACTAGCAGGGGGCAAGAGACCCAGTACTTC. Amino acid sequence: CSARDTSRGQETQYF.